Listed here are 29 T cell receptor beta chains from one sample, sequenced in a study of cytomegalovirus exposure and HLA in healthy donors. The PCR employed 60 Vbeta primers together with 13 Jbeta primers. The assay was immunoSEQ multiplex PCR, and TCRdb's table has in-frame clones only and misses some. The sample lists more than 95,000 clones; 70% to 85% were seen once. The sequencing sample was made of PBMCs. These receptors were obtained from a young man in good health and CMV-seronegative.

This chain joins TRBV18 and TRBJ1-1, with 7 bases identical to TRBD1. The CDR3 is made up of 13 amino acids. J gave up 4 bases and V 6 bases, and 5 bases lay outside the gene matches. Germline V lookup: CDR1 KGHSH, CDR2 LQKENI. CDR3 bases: TGTGCCAGCTCCCTTCAGGGGGGCACTGAAGCTTTCTTT. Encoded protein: CASSLQGGTEAFF. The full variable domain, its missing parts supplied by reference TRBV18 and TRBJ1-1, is NAGVMQNPRHLVRRRGQEARLRCSPMKGHSHVYWYRQLPEEGLKFMVYLQKENIIDESGMPKERFSAEFPKEGPSILRIQQVVRGDSAAYFCASSLQGGTEAFFGQGTRLTVV.

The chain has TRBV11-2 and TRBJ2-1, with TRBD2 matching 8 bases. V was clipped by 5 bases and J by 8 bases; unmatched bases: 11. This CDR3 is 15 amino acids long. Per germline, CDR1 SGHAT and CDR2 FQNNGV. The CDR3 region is CASSPPGTRVHEQFF. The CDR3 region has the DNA TGTGCCAGCAGCCCCCCGGGGACTAGAGTCCATGAGCAGTTCTTC.

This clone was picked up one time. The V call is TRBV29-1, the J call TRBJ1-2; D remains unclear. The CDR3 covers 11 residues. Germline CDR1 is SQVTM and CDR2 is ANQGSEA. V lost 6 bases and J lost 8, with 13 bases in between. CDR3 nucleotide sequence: TGCAGCGTCCGGGAAAGCGGGGGCTACACCTTC. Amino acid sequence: CSVRESGGYTF. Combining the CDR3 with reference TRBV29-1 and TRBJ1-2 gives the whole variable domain SAVISQKPSRDICQRGTSLTIQCQVDSQVTMMFWYRQQPGQSLTLIATANQGSEATYESGFVIDKFPISRPNLTFSTLTVSNMSPEDSSIYLCSVRESGGYTFGSGTRLTVV.

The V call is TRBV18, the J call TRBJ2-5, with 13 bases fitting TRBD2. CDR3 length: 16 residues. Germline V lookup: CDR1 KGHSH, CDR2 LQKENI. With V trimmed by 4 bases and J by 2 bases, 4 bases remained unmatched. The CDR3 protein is CASSQGLAGSQETQYF. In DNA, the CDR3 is TGTGCCAGCTCACAGGGACTAGCGGGGTCTCAAGAGACCCAGTACTTC.

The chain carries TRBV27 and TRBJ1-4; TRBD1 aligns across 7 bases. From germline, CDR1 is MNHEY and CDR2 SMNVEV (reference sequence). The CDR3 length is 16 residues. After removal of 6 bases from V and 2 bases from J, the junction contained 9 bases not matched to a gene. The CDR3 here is CASSTVLRGTNEKLFF. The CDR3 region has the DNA TGTGCCAGCAGCACAGTACTCAGGGGGACTAATGAAAAACTGTTTTTT.

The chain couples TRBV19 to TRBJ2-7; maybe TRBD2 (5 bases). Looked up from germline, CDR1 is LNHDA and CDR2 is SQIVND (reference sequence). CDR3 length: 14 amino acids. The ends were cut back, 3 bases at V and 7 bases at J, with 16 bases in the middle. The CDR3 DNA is TGTGCCAGTAGTATTCGTCTGAGGGCGGAAGAGCAGTACTTC. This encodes CASSIRLRAEEQYF.

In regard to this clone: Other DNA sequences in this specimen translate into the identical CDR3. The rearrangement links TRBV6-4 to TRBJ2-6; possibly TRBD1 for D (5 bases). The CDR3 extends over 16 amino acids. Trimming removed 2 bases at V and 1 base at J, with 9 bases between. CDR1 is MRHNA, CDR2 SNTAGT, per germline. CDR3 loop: CASSDRQGSGANVLTF. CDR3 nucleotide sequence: TGTGCCAGCAGTGACCGGCAGGGTTCTGGGGCCAACGTCCTGACTTTC.

CDR3 DNA sequence: TGTGCCAGCAGGGGGACAGGGGGTACCGGGGAGCTGTTTTTT. Its translation is CASRGTGGTGELFF. The rearrangement joins TRBV6-1 to TRBJ2-2; 11 nucleotides align to TRBD1. V shed 6 bases and J 5 bases; nucleotides not matched to a gene: 2. The CDR3 length is 14 residues. CDR1 and CDR2 from the germline V gene are MNHNS and SASEGT.

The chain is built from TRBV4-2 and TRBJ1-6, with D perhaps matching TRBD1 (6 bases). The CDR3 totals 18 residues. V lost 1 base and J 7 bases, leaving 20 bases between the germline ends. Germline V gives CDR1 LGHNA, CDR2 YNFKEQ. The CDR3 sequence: CASSQGRASDRANSPLHF. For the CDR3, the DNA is TGTGCCAGCAGCCAAGGAAGGGCTTCGGACAGAGCCAATTCACCCCTCCACTTT.

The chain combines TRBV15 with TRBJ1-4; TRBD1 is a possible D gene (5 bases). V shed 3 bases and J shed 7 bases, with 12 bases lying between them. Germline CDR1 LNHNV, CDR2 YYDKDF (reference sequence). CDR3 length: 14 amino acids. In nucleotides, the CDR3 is TGTGCCACCAGCAGTCCTTGGGGGGTTGAAAAACTGTTTTTT. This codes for CATSSPWGVEKLFF.

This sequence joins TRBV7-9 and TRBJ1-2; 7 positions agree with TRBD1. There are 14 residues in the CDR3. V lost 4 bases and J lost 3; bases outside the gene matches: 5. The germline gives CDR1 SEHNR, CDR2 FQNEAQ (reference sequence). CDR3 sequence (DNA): TGTGCCAGCAGCTACTCCGGGACAGACTATGGCTACACCTTC. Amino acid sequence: CASSYSGTDYGYTF.

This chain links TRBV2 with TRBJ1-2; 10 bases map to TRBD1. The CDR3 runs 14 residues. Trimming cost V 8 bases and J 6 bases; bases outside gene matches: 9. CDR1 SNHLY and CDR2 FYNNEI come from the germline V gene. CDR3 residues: CASGTGTGVDGYTF. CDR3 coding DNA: TGTGCCAGCGGCACCGGGACAGGGGTTGATGGCTACACCTTC. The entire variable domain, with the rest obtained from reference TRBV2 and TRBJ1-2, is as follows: EPEVTQTPSHQVTQMGQEVILRCVPISNHLYFYWYRQILGQKVEFLVSFYNNEISEKSEIFDDQFSVERPDGSNFTLKIRSTKLEDSAMYFCASGTGTGVDGYTFGSGTRLTVV.

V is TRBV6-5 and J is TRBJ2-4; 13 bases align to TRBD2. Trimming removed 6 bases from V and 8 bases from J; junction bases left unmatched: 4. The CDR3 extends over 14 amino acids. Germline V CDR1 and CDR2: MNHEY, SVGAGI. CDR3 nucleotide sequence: TGTGCCAGCAGGGGGACTAGCGGGGCATACATTCAGTACTTC. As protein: CASRGTSGAYIQYF.

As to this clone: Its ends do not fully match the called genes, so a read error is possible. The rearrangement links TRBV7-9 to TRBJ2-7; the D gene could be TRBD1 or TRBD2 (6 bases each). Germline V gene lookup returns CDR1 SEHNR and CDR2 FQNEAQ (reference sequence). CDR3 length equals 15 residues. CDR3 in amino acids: CSSSLGGQGIYEQYF. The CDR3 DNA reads TGTTCCAGCAGCTTAGGGGGGCAGGGTATCTACGAGCAGTACTTC.

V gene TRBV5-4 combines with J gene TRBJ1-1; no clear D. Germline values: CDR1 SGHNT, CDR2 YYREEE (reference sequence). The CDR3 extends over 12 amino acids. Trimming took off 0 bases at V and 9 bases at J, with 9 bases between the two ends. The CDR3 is CASSLGVSKAFF. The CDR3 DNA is TGTGCCAGCAGCTTGGGAGTGTCAAAAGCTTTCTTT.

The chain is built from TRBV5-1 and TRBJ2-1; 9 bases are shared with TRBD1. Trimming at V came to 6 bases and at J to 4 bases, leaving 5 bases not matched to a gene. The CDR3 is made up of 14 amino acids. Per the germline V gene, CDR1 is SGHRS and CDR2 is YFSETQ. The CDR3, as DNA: TGCGCCAGCACCCAGGGACAGGGTTACAATGAGCAGTTCTTC. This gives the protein CASTQGQGYNEQFF.

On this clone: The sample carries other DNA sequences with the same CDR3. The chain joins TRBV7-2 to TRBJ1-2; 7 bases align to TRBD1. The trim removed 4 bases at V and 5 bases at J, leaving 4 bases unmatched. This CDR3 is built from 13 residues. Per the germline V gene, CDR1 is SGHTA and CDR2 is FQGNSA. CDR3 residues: CASSSTGPYGYTF. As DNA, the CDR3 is TGTGCCAGCAGCTCGACAGGGCCATATGGCTACACCTTC.

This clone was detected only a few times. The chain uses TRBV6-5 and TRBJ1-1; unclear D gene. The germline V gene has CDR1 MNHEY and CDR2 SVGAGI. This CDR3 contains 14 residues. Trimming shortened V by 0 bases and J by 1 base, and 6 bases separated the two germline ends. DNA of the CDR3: TGTGCCAGCAGTTACTCTCCGTCGAACACTGAAGCTTTCTTT. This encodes CASSYSPSNTEAFF.

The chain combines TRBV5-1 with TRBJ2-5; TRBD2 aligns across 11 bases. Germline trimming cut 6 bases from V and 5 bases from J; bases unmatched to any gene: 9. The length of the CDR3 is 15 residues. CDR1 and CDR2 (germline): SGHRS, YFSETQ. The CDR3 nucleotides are TGCGCCAGCACTAGGACTAGCGGGTTTGGGGAGACCCAGTACTTC. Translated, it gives CASTRTSGFGETQYF.

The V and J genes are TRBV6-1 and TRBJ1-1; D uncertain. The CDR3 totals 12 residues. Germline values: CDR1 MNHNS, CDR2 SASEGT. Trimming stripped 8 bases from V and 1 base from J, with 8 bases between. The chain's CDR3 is CASSRGNTEAFF. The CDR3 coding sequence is TGTGCCAGCTCTCGGGGGAACACTGAAGCTTTCTTT.

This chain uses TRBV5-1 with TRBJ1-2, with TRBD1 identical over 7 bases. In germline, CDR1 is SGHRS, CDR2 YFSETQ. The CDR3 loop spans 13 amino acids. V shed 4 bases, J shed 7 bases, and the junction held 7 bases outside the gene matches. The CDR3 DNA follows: TGCGCCAGCAGCATACAGGGGATAGGTGGCTACACCTTC. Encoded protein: CASSIQGIGGYTF.

CDR3 coding DNA: TGTGCCAGCAGCTTAGAACGGACAAGGTCTGACTATGGCTACACCTTC. Its protein is CASSLERTRSDYGYTF. The J gene is TRBJ1-2, the V gene TRBV7-2; D is possibly TRBD1 (5 bases). This CDR3 has 16 amino acids. The germline V gene encodes CDR1 SGHTA and CDR2 FQGNSA. Trimming removed 1 base from V and 3 bases from J, with 15 bases in between. The full variable domain, rest sourced from reference TRBV7-2 and TRBJ1-2, is GAGVSQSPSNKVTEKGKDVELRCDPISGHTALYWYRQSLGQGLEFLIYFQGNSAPDKSGLPSDRFSAERTGGSVSTLTIQRTQQEDSAVYLCASSLERTRSDYGYTFGSGTRLTVV.

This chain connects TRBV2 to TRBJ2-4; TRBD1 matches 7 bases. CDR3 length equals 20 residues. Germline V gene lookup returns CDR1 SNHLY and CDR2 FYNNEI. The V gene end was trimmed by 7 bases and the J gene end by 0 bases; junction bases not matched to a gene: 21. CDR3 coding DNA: TGTGCCAGCATTCTTCGACCGACAGGGTGGGTTGCACTAGCCAAAAACATTCAGTACTTC. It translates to CASILRPTGWVALAKNIQYF. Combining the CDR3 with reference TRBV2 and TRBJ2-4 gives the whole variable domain EPEVTQTPSHQVTQMGQEVILRCVPISNHLYFYWYRQILGQKVEFLVSFYNNEISEKSEIFDDQFSVERPDGSNFTLKIRSTKLEDSAMYFCASILRPTGWVALAKNIQYFGAGTRLSVL.

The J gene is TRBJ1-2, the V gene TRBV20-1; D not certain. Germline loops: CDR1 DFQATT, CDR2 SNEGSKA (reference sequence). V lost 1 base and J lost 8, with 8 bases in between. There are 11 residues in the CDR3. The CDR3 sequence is CSARGLSGYTF. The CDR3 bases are TGCAGTGCTAGAGGACTCTCAGGCTACACCTTC.

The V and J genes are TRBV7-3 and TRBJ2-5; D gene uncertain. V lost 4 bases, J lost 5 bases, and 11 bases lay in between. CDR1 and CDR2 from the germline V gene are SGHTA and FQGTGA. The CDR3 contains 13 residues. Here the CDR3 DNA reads TGTGCCAGCAGCTCGGAGATGCGGGAGACCCAGTACTTC. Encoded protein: CASSSEMRETQYF.

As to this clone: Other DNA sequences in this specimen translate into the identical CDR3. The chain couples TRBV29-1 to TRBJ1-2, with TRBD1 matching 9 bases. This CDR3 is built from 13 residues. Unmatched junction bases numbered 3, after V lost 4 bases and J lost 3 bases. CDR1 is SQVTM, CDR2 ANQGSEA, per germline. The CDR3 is CSVVGQGDYGYTF. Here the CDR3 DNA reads TGCAGCGTTGTGGGACAGGGAGACTATGGCTACACCTTC.

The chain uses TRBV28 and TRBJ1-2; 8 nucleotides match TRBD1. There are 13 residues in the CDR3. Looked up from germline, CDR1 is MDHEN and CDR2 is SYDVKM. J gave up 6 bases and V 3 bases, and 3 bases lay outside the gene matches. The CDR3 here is CASSLDRVNGYTF. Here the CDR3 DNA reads TGTGCCAGCAGTTTGGACAGGGTGAATGGCTACACCTTC.

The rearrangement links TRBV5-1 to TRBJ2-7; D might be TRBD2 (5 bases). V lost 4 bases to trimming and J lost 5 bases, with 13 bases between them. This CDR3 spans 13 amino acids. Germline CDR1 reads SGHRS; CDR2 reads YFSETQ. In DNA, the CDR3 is TGCGCCAGCAGCATGGAACGGGGTCACGAGCAGTACTTC. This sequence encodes CASSMERGHEQYF.

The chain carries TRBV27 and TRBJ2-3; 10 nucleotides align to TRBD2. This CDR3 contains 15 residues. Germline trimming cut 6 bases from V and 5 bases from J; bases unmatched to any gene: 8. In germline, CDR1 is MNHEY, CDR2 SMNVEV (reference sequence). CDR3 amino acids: CASSSSGGAGDTQYF. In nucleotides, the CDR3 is TGTGCCAGCAGCTCCAGCGGGGGGGCCGGAGATACGCAGTATTTT.